These T cell receptor beta chains were read from a single sample in a study of radiotherapy plus CTLA-4 blockade in lung cancer. Assay used: immunoSEQ multiplex PCR; TCRdb lists only in-frame clones, some missing. The table has some 110,000 clones, approximately 84% seen once. The sample in question was peripheral blood, obtained from a patient treated with radiotherapy plus ipilimumab. The receptors were sampled from a human donor with non-small cell lung cancer who had a partial response to radiotherapy plus ipilimumab. CDR3s include the opening cysteine and the closing phenylalanine or tryptophan. The order of the fields is D gene, V gene, J gene, clone size, CDR3 DNA, CDR3 protein. A D gene is named only where the DNA matches it firmly. The size field is filled for only some rows; it gives once, few, many or a size class.

>-|TRBV7-2|TRBJ1-2|-
TGTGCCAGCAGCTTAGGGAGGACAGATGGCTACACCTTC
CASSLGRTDGYTF
>-|TRBV28|TRBJ2-7|-
TGTGCCAGCAGGGCTGGAGGGACCTCCTACGAGCAGTACTTC
CASRAGGTSYEQYF
>TRBD1|TRBV6-5|TRBJ1-5|-
TGTGCCAGTCGGGACAGGGCGAGTCAGCCCCAGCATTTT
CASRDRASQPQHF
>-|TRBV4-3|TRBJ1-3|-
TGCGCCAGCAGCCAAGCAGGGGGAAACACCATATATTTT
CASSQAGGNTIYF
>TRBD2|TRBV5-1|TRBJ2-3|many
TGCGCCAGCAGCCCTGGGACTAGCGGGAGGGCACATACGCAGTATTTT
CASSPGTSGRAHTQYF
>-|TRBV4-1|TRBJ2-1|few
TGTGCCAGCAGCCAACCCTGGGGGGATGTGCAGTTCTTC
CASSQPWGDVQFF
>-|TRBV19|TRBJ1-5|-
TGTGCCAGTAGTCCCTACAATCAGCCCCAGCATTTT
CASSPYNQPQHF
>TRBD2|TRBV19|TRBJ2-7|-
TGTGCCAGTAGTCTGACTAGCGGGAGTAGCTACGAGCAGTACTTC
CASSLTSGSSYEQYF
>TRBD2|TRBV5-4|TRBJ2-1|-
TGTGCCAGCAGCCTAGGGACTAGCGGGAGCCGTGAGCAGTTCTTC
CASSLGTSGSREQFF
>TRBD1|TRBV6-5|TRBJ1-2|-
TGTGCCAGCAGGTTCACAGGGGGCTATGGCTACACCTTC
CASRFTGGYGYTF
>TRBD1|TRBV28|TRBJ1-2|-
TGTGCCAGCAGTGAAGACAGGGGAGGTTATGGCTACACCTTC
CASSEDRGGYGYTF
>-|TRBV10-3|TRBJ1-3|-
TGTGCCATCAGGCCGGAAGGACATCCTGGAAACACCATATATTTT
CAIRPEGHPGNTIYF
>-|TRBV7-7|TRBJ1-3|-
TGTGCTAGCAGCCGGACAGCTGGAAACACCATATATTTT
CASSRTAGNTIYF
>-|TRBV30|TRBJ1-5|-
TGTGCCTGGAGTGTGGGTCAGGGGACGAGTAGCAATCAGCCCCAGCATTTT
CAWSVGQGTSSNQPQHF
>-|TRBV6-1|TRBJ1-3|-
TGTGCCAGTCGTGAGAGCCTCTCCTCTGGAAACACCATATATTTT
CASRESLSSGNTIYF
>-|TRBV19|TRBJ1-2|once
TGTGCCAGTAGTATCGGCCAGCGGGTAAACTATGGCTACACCTTC
CASSIGQRVNYGYTF
>TRBD1|TRBV11-2|TRBJ2-5|-
TGTGCCAGCAGCGACTGGAAACAGGGGGCTGGGGAGACCCAGTACTTC
CASSDWKQGAGETQYF
>-|TRBV11-3|TRBJ2-1|-
TGTGCCAGCAGCTTAACTGCCGATTCCTCCTACAATGAGCAGTTCTTC
CASSLTADSSYNEQFF
>-|TRBV7-3|TRBJ2-1|once
TGTGCCAGCAGCTTAATGGGGGGTGAGCAGTTCTTC
CASSLMGGEQFF
>-|TRBV5-1|TRBJ2-3|-
TGCGCCAGCAGCTTCGGCACAGATACGCAGTATTTT
CASSFGTDTQYF
>TRBD2|TRBV19|TRBJ2-1|-
TGTGCCAGTACTACTCCGGGACTAGCGGGAGTTCAGCAGTTCTTC
CASTTPGLAGVQQFF
>-|TRBV29-1|TRBJ2-2|-
TGCAGCGTTGCCCCCAGGGGTTTCACCGGGGAGCTGTTTTTT
CSVAPRGFTGELFF
>TRBD2|TRBV2|TRBJ2-3|-
TGTGCCACCTCGGGTTCCGGGACTAGTGGTGATACGCAGTATTTT
CATSGSGTSGDTQYF
>TRBD2|TRBV6-1|TRBJ2-7|-
TGTGCCAGCAGCTCGACTAGCGGCCAATACGAGCAGTACTTC
CASSSTSGQYEQYF
>TRBD1|TRBV4-1|TRBJ1-1|few
TGCGCCAGCAGCCTAGGGACAGGGAGGAACACTGAAGCTTTCTTT
CASSLGTGRNTEAFF
>-|TRBV27|TRBJ2-1|once
TGTGCCAGCAGTCTTTGGAGGGCCGGAGAGCAGTTCTTC
CASSLWRAGEQFF
>-|TRBV10-3|TRBJ2-3|once
TGTGCCATCAGTGAACCCGCTAACCGTGTGGAGATCAACACAGATACGCAGTATTTT
CAISEPANRVEINTDTQYF
>-|TRBV5-4|TRBJ1-5|-
TGTGCCAGCAGCTTAACCCCAGGTGGTAGCAATCAGCCCCAGCATTTT
CASSLTPGGSNQPQHF